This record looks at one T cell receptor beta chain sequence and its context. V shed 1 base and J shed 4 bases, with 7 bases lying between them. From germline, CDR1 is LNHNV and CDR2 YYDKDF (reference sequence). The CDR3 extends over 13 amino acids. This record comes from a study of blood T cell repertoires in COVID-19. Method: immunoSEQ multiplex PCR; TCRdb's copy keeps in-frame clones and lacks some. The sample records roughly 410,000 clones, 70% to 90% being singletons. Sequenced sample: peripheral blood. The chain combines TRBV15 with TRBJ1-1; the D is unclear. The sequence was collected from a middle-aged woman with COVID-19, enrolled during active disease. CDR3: CATSRVPGTEAFF. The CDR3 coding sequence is TGTGCCACCAGCAGAGTCCCAGGCACTGAAGCTTTCTTT. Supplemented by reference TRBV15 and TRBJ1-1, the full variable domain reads DAMVIQNPRYQVTQFGKPVTLSCSQTLNHNVMYWYQQKSSQAPKLLFHYYDKDFNNEADTPDNFQSRRPNTSFCFLDIRSPGLGDTAMYLCATSRVPGTEAFFGQGTRLTVV.